This T cell receptor (beta chain) is drawn from a study of blood T cell repertoires in COVID-19. Across the study: Sites across the United States, Italy and Spain contributed samples from acute and convalescent COVID-19.

The table came from immunoSEQ multiplex PCR; TCRdb's copy has only in-frame clones and leaves some out. The table lists over 130,000 clones, about four fifths of them singletons. Within 2 weeks before study entry, exposed participants met a COVID-19 case. CDR3 length equals 15 residues. Trimming removed 5 bases from V and 0 bases from J, with 11 bases in between. Germline CDR1 and CDR2: LNHDA and SQIVND (reference sequence). The gene calls are TRBV19 and TRBJ1-5; possibly TRBD1 for D (5 bases). The sequencing input was PBMCs or T cells enriched from blood (not recorded which). This sequence originates from a woman under 30 who had been exposed to COVID-19. As DNA, the CDR3 is TGTGCCAGTAGTCTACAGGACCTTAGCAATCAGCCCCAGCATTTT. As protein: CASSLQDLSNQPQHF. Filled out from reference TRBV19 and TRBJ1-5, the complete variable domain reads DGGITQSPKYLFRKEGQNVTLSCEQNLNHDAMYWYRQDPGQGLRLIYYSQIVNDFQKGDIAEGYSVSREKKESFPLTVTSAQKNPTAFYLCASSLQDLSNQPQHFGDGTRLSIL.